This T cell receptor beta chain was captured in a study of T cell responses to AZD1222 COVID-19 vaccine. Points on this clone: Its specificity is unknown.

Produced via immunoSEQ multiplex PCR; TCRdb's table is partial and in-frame only. The profile shows about 180,000 clones, just under 95% of them singletons. Study observations and caveats: Vaccine-associated CD4 TCRs spanned spike, dominant at 160-218 and 743-854. Scientists sampled the repertoires only once the peak T cell response had passed. A mostly white British donor set with more females was recruited, and clonal diversity was possibly underestimated. The study reported that nearly half of spike-specific TCRs target unmutated variant regions.

The CDR3 has 15 amino acids. CDR1 and CDR2 (germline): LGHDT, YNNKEL (reference sequence). J gave up 6 bases and V 3 bases, and 8 bases lay outside the gene matches. The sample here was peripheral blood, taken 28 days after the second dose of the MenACWY control vaccine. J is TRBJ1-2 and V is TRBV3-1 (or the pseudogene TRBV3-2); TRBD1 aligns across 9 bases. The source is an adult who received the MenACWY meningococcal vaccine as a control. The CDR3 DNA reads as TGTGCCAGCAGCCACCGTACGGGACAGGGTAATGGCTACACCTTC. Translation: CASSHRTGQGNGYTF.